These 15 T cell receptor beta chains originate from one sample sequenced in a study of tumor and adjacent non-tumor tissue in lung cancer. A modified ARM-PCR protocol with three rounds of nested PCR amplified TCRbeta. TCRdb itself ran the multiplex PCR reads through MiXCR, one entry per CDR3 protein. Among over 110,000 distinct CDR3 sequences listed, approximately 64% were seen once. The template was RNA from unsorted bulk tissue. The sequencing input was lung tumor tissue. The receptors come from a man in his fifties or sixties with small cell lung cancer.

The CDR3 bases are TGTGCCAGCAGCTTGAACGGCGAGAGGTCCTACAATGAGCAGTTCTTC. Protein product: CASSLNGERSYNEQFF. The chain uses TRBV5-6 and TRBJ2-1; D is uncertain. Germline values: CDR1 SGHDT, CDR2 YYEEEE. The CDR3 sequence is 16 residues long. Trimming stripped 1 base from V and 1 base from J, with 12 bases between.

The rearrangement links TRBV20-1 to TRBJ1-1; TRBD1 might be the D (6 bases). V was clipped by 5 bases and J by 1 base, with 17 bases between them. The CDR3 extends over 15 amino acids. Germline V CDR1 and CDR2: DFQATT, SNEGSKA (reference sequence). CDR3 sequence: CSAADVEGGNTEAFF. The CDR3 region has the DNA TGCAGTGCTGCAGACGTAGAGGGGGGGAACACTGAAGCTTTCTTT.

This clonotype has at least ten counts. As DNA, the CDR3 is TGTGCCAGCAGCATAGACAGAGAAGAGACCCAGTACTTC. Amino acid sequence: CASSIDREETQYF. The V and J genes are TRBV11-1 and TRBJ2-5, with a possible D match to TRBD1 (5 bases). Per the germline V gene, CDR1 is SGHAT and CDR2 is FQDESV (reference sequence). The V end lost 5 bases, the J end lost 3 bases, and 10 bases lay between the germline ends. CDR3 size: 13 residues.

In regard to this clonotype: Germline is not matched at one junction end, which may reflect a read error. J is TRBJ2-7 and V is TRBV6-1; D may be TRBD1 or TRBD2 (5 bases each). Germline values: CDR1 MNHNS, CDR2 SASEGT. This CDR3 contains 12 residues. This chain's CDR3 is CASGEGEREQYF. CDR3 sequence (DNA): TGTGCCAGCGGTGAAGGGGAGCGGGAGCAGTACTTC.

Details on this clonotype: Its ends do not fully match the called genes, so a read error is possible. The rearrangement uses TRBV20-1 and TRBJ1-2, with 7 bases identical to TRBD1. This CDR3 is built from 17 residues. Germline CDR1 and CDR2: DFQATT and SNEGSKA (reference sequence). The CDR3: CSAYQSSTGPSNYSYTF. The CDR3 DNA is TGCAGTGCGTACCAATCCTCGACAGGGCCCTCTAACTATAGCTACACCTTC.

About this clonotype: One end of the junction does not line up with germline, which may come from a read error. J is TRBJ2-2 and V is TRBV11-1, with 12 positions matching TRBD2. The CDR3 is 18 amino acids. Germline CDR1 is SGHAT and CDR2 is FQDESV (reference sequence). The CDR3 DNA is TGTGTCAGCGGCCACGGCCGGCTAGCGGGAGGGGGTACCGGGGAGCTGACTTTT. Protein product: CVSGHGRLAGGGTGELTF.

To note about this clonotype: The CDR3 does not close with the conserved phenylalanine or tryptophan, likely indicating a read error. The chain links TRBV18 to TRBJ1-1; D may be TRBD1 (6 bases). This CDR3 is 13 amino acids long. The germline gives CDR1 KGHSH, CDR2 LQKENI. CDR3 DNA sequence: TGTGCCAGTTCACAGGGACCGAACACTGAAGCTTTCATT. Protein product: CASSQGPNTEAFI.

This clonotype was recorded many times. The genes are TRBV4-1 and TRBJ2-2, with 12 bases lining up with TRBD2. CDR3 size: 19 residues. V was clipped by 0 bases and J by 2 bases; unmatched bases: 7. In germline, CDR1 is MGHRA, CDR2 YSYEKL. The CDR3 bases are TGCGCCAGCAGCCAAGATTCGACTAGCGGGAGAGGCAACACCGGGGAGCTGTTTTTT. It codes for CASSQDSTSGRGNTGELFF.

The V gene is TRBV12-3 or TRBV12-4, the J gene TRBJ2-1; D perhaps matches TRBD2 (5 bases). The CDR3 is 14 residues long. V was cut by 6 bases and J by 8 bases, with 17 bases left in between. In DNA form, the CDR3 reads TGTGCCAGCAGGCCGGGGATTAGCGAGGATGAGCAGTTCTTC. The encoded protein is CASRPGISEDEQFF.

This clonotype was detected once. A much larger clone lies a single base off, so this may be a read error. The chain combines TRBV20-1 with TRBJ1-5, with 8 bases lining up with TRBD1. The V gene's germline CDR1 is DFQATT and CDR2 SNEGSKA (reference sequence). This CDR3 has 18 amino acids. CDR3 bases: TGCAGTGCTAGAGATCGGGGGACAGGTGTTTATAGCAATCAGCCCCAGCAATTT. Residues: CSARDRGTGVYSNQPQQF.

As to this clonotype: Sequence at one end of the junction differs from germline and may be a read error. The rearrangement uses TRBV20-1 and TRBJ2-3; weak D call: TRBD2 (6 bases). Germline CDR1 reads DFQATT; CDR2 reads SNEGSKA (reference sequence). CDR3 length equals 14 residues. The CDR3 sequence is CSAPGTPSTDTQCF. The CDR3 coding sequence is TGCAGTGCCCCCGGGACTCCTAGCACAGATACGCAGTGTTTT.

The sample holds a few counts of this clonotype. It may be a read error: a sequence one base away is much more abundant. The chain is built from TRBV11-2 and TRBJ2-1; 14 bases are shared with TRBD2. CDR1 and CDR2 (germline): SGHAT, FQNNGV. This CDR3 has 16 amino acids. The CDR3 loop reads CAGSLLGLAGGSEQFF. In DNA, the CDR3 is TGTGCCGGCAGCTTACTAGGACTAGCGGGGGGCTCGGAGCAGTTCTTC.

There are many counts of this clonotype. The gene calls are TRBV30 and TRBJ2-1; possibly TRBD1 or TRBD2 for D (5 bases each). The CDR3 loop spans 13 amino acids. CDR1 GTSNPN and CDR2 SVGIG come from the germline V gene (reference sequence). The V end lost 2 bases, the J end lost 5 bases, and 10 bases lay between the germline ends. CDR3 sequence reads: CAWSRWGNNEQFF. The CDR3 DNA follows: TGTGCCTGGAGTCGTTGGGGGAACAATGAGCAGTTCTTC. Together with reference TRBV30 and TRBJ2-1, the CDR3 gives the full variable domain: SQTIHQWPATLVQPVGSPLSLECTVEGTSNPNLYWYRQAAGRGLQLLFYSVGIGQISSEVPQNLSASRPQDRQFILSSKKLLLSDSGFYLCAWSRWGNNEQFFGPGTRLTVL.

J is TRBJ1-5 and V is TRBV6-2 or TRBV6-3; no definite D call. Germline CDR1 reads MNHEY; CDR2 reads SVGEGT. This CDR3 is 13 amino acids long. Trimming took 7 bases from V and 11 from J, leaving 18 bases between them. CDR3 sequence reads: CASTQSYNLSQHF. CDR3 bases: TGTGCCAGCACCCAGAGTTACAATCTGTCCCAGCATTTT.

About this clonotype: At one boundary the junction diverges from the germline segment, which might be a read error. The CDR3 loop reads CASRPVSQETRYF. The DNA of the CDR3 is TGTGCCAGCAGACCCGTGAGCCAAGAGACCCGGTACTTC. V gene TRBV11-2 combines with J gene TRBJ2-5, with D unresolved. Germline-derived CDR1 and CDR2 are SGHAT and FQNNGV. The CDR3 is 13 residues long.